In its sample, the clone carrying this T cell receptor (beta chain) ranks as medium-sized. The antigen is unknown. The data were obtained in a study of circulating CD8 cells and anti-PD-1 response in melanoma. Study-level information: Non-responders showed stable or progressive disease; responders showed complete or partial response.

TCR libraries were prepared from around 14 ng of total RNA with the QIAseq Immune Repertoire TCR panel. TCRdb reprocessed the reads with MiXCR, giving one entry per CDR3 protein. The table includes roughly 400 distinct CDR3 sequences, approximately 16% detected once. Study-level points and caveats: DNEG was most diverse; TIGIT repertoires were least diverse. Previously treated and treatment-naive patients were pooled together. Experiments were generally run without replicates.

Live CD3+CD8+TCRalphabeta+ cells were sorted into four subsets by PD-1 and/or TIGIT. This CDR3 is built from 14 residues. V gave up 5 bases and J gave up 6 bases, with 13 bases separating them. From germline, CDR1 is LNHDA and CDR2 SQIVND (reference sequence). The specimen comprised CD8+ T cells from PBMCs, sampled at baseline or after one month of anti-PD-1 therapy (not recorded which). This clonotype was obtained from a human donor with melanoma. The donor label of this sample is uncertain. Some clones in this sample may be carry-over from other donors' samples. The J gene is TRBJ2-2, the V gene TRBV19, with a possible D match to TRBD2 (6 bases). The CDR3 nucleotides read TGTGCCAGTAGTGTGACTAGTCTTGCCGGGGAGCTGTTTTTT. The encoded protein is CASSVTSLAGELFF.